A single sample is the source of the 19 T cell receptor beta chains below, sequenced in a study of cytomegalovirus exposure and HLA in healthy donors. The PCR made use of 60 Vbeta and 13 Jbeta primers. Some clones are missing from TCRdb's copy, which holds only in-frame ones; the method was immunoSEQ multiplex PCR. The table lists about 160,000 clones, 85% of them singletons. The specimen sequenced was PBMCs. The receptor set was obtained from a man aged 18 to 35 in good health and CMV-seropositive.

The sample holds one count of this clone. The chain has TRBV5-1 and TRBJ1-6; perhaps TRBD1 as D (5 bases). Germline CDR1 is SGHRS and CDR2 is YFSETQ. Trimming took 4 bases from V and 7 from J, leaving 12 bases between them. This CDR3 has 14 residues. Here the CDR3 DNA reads TGCGCCAGCAGCGACACAGGAGCAAATTCACCCCTCCACTTT. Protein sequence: CASSDTGANSPLHF. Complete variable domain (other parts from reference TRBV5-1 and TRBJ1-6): KAGVTQTPRYLIKTRGQQVTLSCSPISGHRSVSWYQQTPGQGLQFLFEYFSETQRNKGNFPGRFSGRQFSNSRSEMNVSTLELGDSALYLCASSDTGANSPLHFGNGTRLTVT.

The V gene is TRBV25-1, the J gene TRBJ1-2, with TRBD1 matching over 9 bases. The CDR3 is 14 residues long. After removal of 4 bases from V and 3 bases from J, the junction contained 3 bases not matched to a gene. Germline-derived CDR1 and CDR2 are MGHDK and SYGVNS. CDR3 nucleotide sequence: TGTGCCAGCAGTGCACAGGGGGCACACTATGGCTACACCTTC. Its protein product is CASSAQGAHYGYTF.

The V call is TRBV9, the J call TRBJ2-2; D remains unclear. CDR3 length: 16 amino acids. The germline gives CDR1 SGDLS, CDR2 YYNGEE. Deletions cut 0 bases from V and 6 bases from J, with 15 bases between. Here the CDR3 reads CASSVGSLPVPGELFF. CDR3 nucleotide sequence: TGTGCCAGCAGCGTAGGGTCTCTCCCAGTCCCCGGGGAGCTGTTTTTT.

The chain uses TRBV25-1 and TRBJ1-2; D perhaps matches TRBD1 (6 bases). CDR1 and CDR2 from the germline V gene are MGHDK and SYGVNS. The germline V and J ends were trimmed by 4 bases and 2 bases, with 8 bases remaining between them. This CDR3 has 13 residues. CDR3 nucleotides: TGTGCCAGCAGTGGGACAGAAAACTATGGCTACACCTTC. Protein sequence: CASSGTENYGYTF.

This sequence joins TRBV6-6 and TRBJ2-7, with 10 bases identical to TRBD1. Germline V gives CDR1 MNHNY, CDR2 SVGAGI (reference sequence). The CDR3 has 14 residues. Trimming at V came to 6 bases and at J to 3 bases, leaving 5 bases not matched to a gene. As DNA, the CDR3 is TGTGCCAGCAGATCGACAGGGGGCTACTACGAGCAGTACTTC. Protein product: CASRSTGGYYEQYF.

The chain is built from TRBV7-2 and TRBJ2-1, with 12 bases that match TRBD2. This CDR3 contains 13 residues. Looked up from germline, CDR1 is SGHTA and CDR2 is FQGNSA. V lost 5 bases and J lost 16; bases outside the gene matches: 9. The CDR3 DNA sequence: TGTGCCAGCAGCAACGGACTAGCGGGGTTTTTATTCTTC. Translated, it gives CASSNGLAGFLFF.

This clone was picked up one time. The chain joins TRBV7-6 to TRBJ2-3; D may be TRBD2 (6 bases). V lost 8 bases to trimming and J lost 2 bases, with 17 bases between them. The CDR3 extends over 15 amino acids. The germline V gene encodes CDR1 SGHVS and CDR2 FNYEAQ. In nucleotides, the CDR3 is TGTGCCAGCGGCTATTTTCTAGCGCCCACAGATACGCAGTATTTT. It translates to CASGYFLAPTDTQYF.

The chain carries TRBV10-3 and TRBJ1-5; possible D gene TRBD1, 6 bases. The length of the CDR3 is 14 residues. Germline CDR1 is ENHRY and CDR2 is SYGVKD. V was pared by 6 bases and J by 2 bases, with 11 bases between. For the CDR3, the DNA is TGTGCCATCAGGGACAGCGGAGGCAATCAGCCCCAGCATTTT. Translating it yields CAIRDSGGNQPQHF.

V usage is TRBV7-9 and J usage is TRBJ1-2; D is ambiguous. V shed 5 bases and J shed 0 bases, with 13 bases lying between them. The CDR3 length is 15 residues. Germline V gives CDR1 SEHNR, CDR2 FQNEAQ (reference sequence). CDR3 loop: CASSRGFEANYGYTF. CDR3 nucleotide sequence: TGTGCCAGCAGCCGCGGGTTCGAAGCTAACTATGGCTACACCTTC.

The CDR3 DNA reads TGTGCCAGCAGCGGGGATGATTACGAGCAGTACTTC. Protein product: CASSGDDYEQYF. The rearrangement links TRBV2 to TRBJ2-7, with D possibly matching TRBD2 (5 bases). The V end lost 6 bases, the J end lost 4 bases, and 10 bases lay between the germline ends. Germline V gene lookup returns CDR1 SNHLY and CDR2 FYNNEI. The CDR3 runs 12 residues.

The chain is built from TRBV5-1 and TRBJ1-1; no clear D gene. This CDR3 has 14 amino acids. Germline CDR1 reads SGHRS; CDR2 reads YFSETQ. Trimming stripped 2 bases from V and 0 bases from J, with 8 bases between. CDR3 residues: CASSLNPVNTEAFF. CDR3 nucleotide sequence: TGCGCCAGCAGCTTAAATCCGGTGAACACTGAAGCTTTCTTT.

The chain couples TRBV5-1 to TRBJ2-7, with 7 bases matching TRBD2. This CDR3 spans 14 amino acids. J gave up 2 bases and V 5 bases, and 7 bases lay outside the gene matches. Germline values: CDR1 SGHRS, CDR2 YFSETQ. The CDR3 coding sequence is TGCGCCAGCAGGGGGGGGTACTCCGCCTACGAGCAGTACTTC. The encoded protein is CASRGGYSAYEQYF.

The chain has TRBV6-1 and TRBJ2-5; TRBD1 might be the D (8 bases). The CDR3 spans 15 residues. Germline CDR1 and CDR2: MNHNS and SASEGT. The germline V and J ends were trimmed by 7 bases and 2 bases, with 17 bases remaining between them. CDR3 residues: CASTPGQGGQETQYF. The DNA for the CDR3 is TGTGCCAGCACCCCCGGACAGGGAGGGCAAGAGACCCAGTACTTC.

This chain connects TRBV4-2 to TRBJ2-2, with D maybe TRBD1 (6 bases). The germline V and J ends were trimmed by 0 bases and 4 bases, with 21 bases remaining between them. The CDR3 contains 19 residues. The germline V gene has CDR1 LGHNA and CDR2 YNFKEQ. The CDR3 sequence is CASSQDVLTGTLRTGELFF. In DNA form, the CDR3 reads TGTGCCAGCAGCCAAGATGTCTTAACGGGGACATTGCGCACCGGGGAGCTGTTTTTT.

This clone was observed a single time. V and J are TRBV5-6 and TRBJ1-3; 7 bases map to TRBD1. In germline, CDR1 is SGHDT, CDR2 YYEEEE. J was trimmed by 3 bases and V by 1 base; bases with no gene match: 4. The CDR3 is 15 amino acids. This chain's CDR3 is CASSLQGVYGNTIYF. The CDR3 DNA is TGTGCCAGCAGCTTGCAGGGGGTTTATGGAAACACCATATATTTT.

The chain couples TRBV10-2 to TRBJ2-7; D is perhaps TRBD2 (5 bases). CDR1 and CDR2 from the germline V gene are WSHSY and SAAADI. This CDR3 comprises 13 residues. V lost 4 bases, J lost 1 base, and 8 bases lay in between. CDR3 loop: CASSVGVSYEQYF. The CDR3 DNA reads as TGCGCCAGCAGTGTCGGGGTTTCCTACGAGCAGTACTTC.

The DNA of the CDR3 is TGTGCCAGCAGTGCCTTGAGGGGAGGCACTGAAGCTTTCTTT. Translating gives CASSALRGGTEAFF. V usage is TRBV27 and J usage is TRBJ1-1; TRBD1 might be the D (5 bases). Germline lookup yields CDR1 MNHEY and CDR2 SMNVEV (reference sequence). V lost 5 bases, J lost 4 bases, and 14 bases lay in between. This CDR3 is 14 amino acids long.

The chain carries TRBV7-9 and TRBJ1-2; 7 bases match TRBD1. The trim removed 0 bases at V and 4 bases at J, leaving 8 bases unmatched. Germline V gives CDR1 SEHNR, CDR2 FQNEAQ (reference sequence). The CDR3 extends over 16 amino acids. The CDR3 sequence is CASSLATGALTYGYTF. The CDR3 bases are TGTGCCAGCAGCTTAGCAACAGGGGCGTTAACCTATGGCTACACCTTC.

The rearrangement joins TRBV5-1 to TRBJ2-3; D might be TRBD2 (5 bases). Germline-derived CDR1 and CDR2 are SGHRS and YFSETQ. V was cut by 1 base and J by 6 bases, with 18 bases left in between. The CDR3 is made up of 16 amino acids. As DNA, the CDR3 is TGCGCCAGCAGCTTGACCAGCGGTCCATCCGGGGATACGCAGTATTTT. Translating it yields CASSLTSGPSGDTQYF. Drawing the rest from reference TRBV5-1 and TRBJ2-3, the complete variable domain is KAGVTQTPRYLIKTRGQQVTLSCSPISGHRSVSWYQQTPGQGLQFLFEYFSETQRNKGNFPGRFSGRQFSNSRSEMNVSTLELGDSALYLCASSLTSGPSGDTQYFGPGTRLTVL.